The 31 T cell receptor beta chains reported below all come from one sample, sequenced in a study of cytomegalovirus exposure and HLA in healthy donors. The data were produced by immunoSEQ multiplex PCR, yet TCRdb's version contains in-frame clones alone and is incomplete. Here the sample spans fewer than 250,000 clones, approximately 80% being singletons. Sequenced input: PBMCs. These receptor sequences come from a woman in her 30s in good health and CMV-seropositive.

This clone appeared a single time. The J gene is TRBJ1-1, the V gene TRBV4-1; weak D call: TRBD1 (5 bases). Between the trimmed V and J ends, which lost 0 bases and 3 bases, there was a span of 11 bases. The germline V gene has CDR1 MGHRA and CDR2 YSYEKL. CDR3 length equals 15 residues. CDR3 protein: CASSQEAGGDTEAFF. In DNA, the CDR3 is TGCGCCAGCAGCCAAGAAGCAGGAGGGGACACTGAAGCTTTCTTT.

The V and J genes are TRBV5-1 and TRBJ2-1; D may be TRBD1 or TRBD2 (5 bases each). From germline, CDR1 is SGHRS and CDR2 YFSETQ. Trimming shortened V by 2 bases and J by 0 bases, and 9 bases separated the two germline ends. The CDR3 is 15 residues long. CDR3 sequence (DNA): TGCGCCAGCAGCTTTGGGGGTAGCTCCTACAATGAGCAGTTCTTC. This gives the protein CASSFGGSSYNEQFF.

The rearrangement joins TRBV6-5 to TRBJ1-4; D unclear. This CDR3 has 13 residues. Trimming stripped 2 bases from V and 10 bases from J, with 11 bases between. CDR1 MNHEY and CDR2 SVGAGI come from the germline V gene. CDR3 protein: CASSYILSPKLFF. The CDR3 nucleotides are TGTGCCAGCAGTTACATACTGAGCCCAAAACTGTTTTTT.

This chain connects TRBV7-2 to TRBJ1-2, with D uncertain. The CDR3 covers 15 residues. Germline V gives CDR1 SGHTA, CDR2 FQGNSA. The ends were cut back, 5 bases at V and 8 bases at J, with 21 bases in the middle. CDR3 protein: CASSISLWSLGGYTF. The CDR3 coding sequence is TGTGCCAGCAGCATATCCCTTTGGAGTTTGGGAGGCTACACCTTC.

This clone was seen only once. This chain uses TRBV11-3 with TRBJ2-7, with D possibly being TRBD1 (6 bases). The CDR3 covers 14 residues. Germline CDR1 and CDR2: SGHNT and YENEEA. Trimming removed 5 bases at V and 1 base at J, with 12 bases between. The CDR3: CASSLSGTSYEQYF. The DNA of the CDR3 is TGTGCCAGCAGCCTCTCCGGGACATCCTACGAGCAGTACTTC.

V is TRBV6-5 and J is TRBJ1-2; TRBD1 matches at 12 bases. Per the germline V gene, CDR1 is MNHEY and CDR2 is SVGAGI. Trimming took 6 bases from V and 7 from J; bases not matched to a gene: 9. The CDR3 extends over 15 amino acids. The CDR3 nucleotides read TGTGCCAGCAGCCTCGGGACAGGGGGCGGGAGTGGCTACACCTTC. Its protein product is CASSLGTGGGSGYTF.

The chain joins TRBV7-2 to TRBJ1-1, with D unclear. This CDR3 contains 14 residues. Trimming removed 1 base from V and 4 bases from J, with 10 bases in between. CDR1 is SGHTA and CDR2 is FQGNSA in the germline V gene. CDR3: CASSLVSGPTEAFF. The CDR3 region has the DNA TGTGCCAGCAGCTTAGTATCGGGCCCCACTGAAGCTTTCTTT.

The chain couples TRBV29-1 to TRBJ2-2, with D possibly being TRBD2 (5 bases). This CDR3 comprises 14 residues. With 6 bases removed from V and 3 bases from J, the gap between germline ends came to 14 bases. Germline V gene data show CDR1 as SQVTM and CDR2 as ANQGSEA. The CDR3: CSVAGSEYTGELFF. The DNA of the CDR3 is TGCAGCGTGGCGGGCTCAGAGTACACCGGGGAGCTGTTTTTT.

This chain connects TRBV7-2 to TRBJ1-1, with TRBD1 matching 8 bases. Germline CDR1 SGHTA, CDR2 FQGNSA. V lost 4 bases and J lost 4; bases outside the gene matches: 17. The CDR3 spans 18 residues. The DNA of the CDR3 is TGTGCCAGCAGCTCCGACAGGGGATTGTCTTATCCCCCCACTGAAGCTTTCTTT. Protein sequence: CASSSDRGLSYPPTEAFF.

This clone has more than one count but fewer than ten. The chain joins TRBV7-2 to TRBJ1-1, with D maybe TRBD1 (6 bases). Germline CDR1 SGHTA, CDR2 FQGNSA. This CDR3 contains 14 residues. V gave up 3 bases and J gave up 1 base, with 9 bases separating them. CDR3 nucleotide sequence: TGTGCCAGCAGCTTGAGGGACACGAACACTGAAGCTTTCTTT. This codes for CASSLRDTNTEAFF.

V and J are TRBV6-5 and TRBJ2-5; the D gene is possibly TRBD2 (7 bases). Germline V gives CDR1 MNHEY, CDR2 SVGAGI. The CDR3 has 14 amino acids. Trimming removed 0 bases at V and 4 bases at J, with 9 bases between. CDR3 nucleotide sequence: TGTGCCAGCAGTTACTCCGGGGGGCCAGAGACCCAGTACTTC. It specifies CASSYSGGPETQYF.

V is TRBV7-6 and J is TRBJ2-7; D is uncertain. CDR1 is SGHVS and CDR2 is FNYEAQ in the germline V gene. This CDR3 comprises 12 residues. Trimming pared 5 bases from V and 0 bases from J, leaving 5 bases between. The CDR3 region has the DNA TGTGCCAGCAGCCCGCTCTCCTACGAGCAGTACTTC. This gives the protein CASSPLSYEQYF.

The genes are TRBV9 and TRBJ2-1, with D uncertain. Germline assignment: CDR1 SGDLS and CDR2 YYNGEE. V was cut by 5 bases and J by 9 bases, with 12 bases left in between. There are 12 residues in the CDR3. The CDR3 here is CASRGPSGEQFF. Written as DNA, the CDR3 is TGTGCCAGCAGGGGCCCCTCCGGTGAGCAGTTCTTC.

This clone was seen more than once but under ten times. The chain employs TRBV29-1 and TRBJ1-1, with D unresolved. Trimming left V 5 bases short and J 2 bases short, with 15 bases between. There are 14 residues in the CDR3. Germline values: CDR1 SQVTM, CDR2 ANQGSEA. CDR3 in DNA: TGCAGCGTTTCTCCCGCTAGTCCAAACACTGAAGCTTTCTTT. It codes for CSVSPASPNTEAFF. The whole variable domain, filled in from reference TRBV29-1 and TRBJ1-1, reads SAVISQKPSRDICQRGTSLTIQCQVDSQVTMMFWYRQQPGQSLTLIATANQGSEATYESGFVIDKFPISRPNLTFSTLTVSNMSPEDSSIYLCSVSPASPNTEAFFGQGTRLTVV.

This rearrangement joins TRBV9 to TRBJ1-2; D remains ambiguous. V was clipped by 7 bases and J by 0 bases, with 7 bases between them. Per germline, CDR1 SGDLS and CDR2 YYNGEE. The CDR3 length is 12 residues. The CDR3 coding sequence is TGTGCCAGCGGGCGATCTAACTATGGCTACACCTTC. Protein sequence: CASGRSNYGYTF.

The genes are TRBV30 and TRBJ1-1; weak D call: TRBD1 (5 bases). Germline assignment: CDR1 GTSNPN and CDR2 SVGIG (reference sequence). This CDR3 is 13 amino acids long. V dropped 0 bases and J dropped 3 bases, with 8 bases sitting between them. The CDR3 DNA reads as TGTGCCTGGAGTGTCGGGGGGGACACTGAAGCTTTCTTT. Its protein is CAWSVGGDTEAFF.

The chain has TRBV30 and TRBJ1-4; D uncertain. The CDR3 is made up of 13 amino acids. The V gene's germline CDR1 is GTSNPN and CDR2 SVGIG (reference sequence). Trimming took off 5 bases at V and 3 bases at J, with 10 bases between the two ends. CDR3 region: CAWGGDSNEKLFF. The CDR3 DNA follows: TGTGCCTGGGGAGGTGATTCTAATGAAAAACTGTTTTTT.

This chain connects TRBV7-2 to TRBJ2-6, with TRBD1 matching 7 bases. J lost 0 bases, V lost 2 bases, and 10 bases had no gene match. The CDR3 length is 19 residues. The germline V gene encodes CDR1 SGHTA and CDR2 FQGNSA. CDR3 coding DNA: TGTGCCAGCAGCTTATTGGGCGGACAGGCCTTCTCTGGGGCCAACGTCCTGACTTTC. Translation gives CASSLLGGQAFSGANVLTF.

The J gene is TRBJ2-7, the V gene TRBV4-1, with D unclear. This CDR3 comprises 13 residues. The V end lost 0 bases, the J end lost 5 bases, and 8 bases lay between the germline ends. CDR1 and CDR2 from the germline V gene are MGHRA and YSYEKL. For the CDR3, the DNA is TGCGCCAGCAGCCAAGACTCTATCGACGAGCAGTACTTC. Protein: CASSQDSIDEQYF.

CDR3 protein: CASSVSMNTEAFF. DNA of the CDR3: TGTGCCAGCAGCGTCTCAATGAACACTGAAGCTTTCTTT. The chain uses TRBV9 and TRBJ1-1; D not certain. Germline V lookup: CDR1 SGDLS, CDR2 YYNGEE. This CDR3 has 13 amino acids. V lost 2 bases, J lost 0 bases, and 5 bases lay in between.

This clone was found a few times. This rearrangement joins TRBV28 to TRBJ2-7; weak D call: TRBD1 (5 bases). Germline loops: CDR1 MDHEN, CDR2 SYDVKM. Trimming removed 5 bases at V and 0 bases at J, with 11 bases between. The CDR3 consists of 14 residues. DNA for the CDR3: TGTGCCAGCAGTCTGAGGCAGGGCTCCTACGAGCAGTACTTC. This sequence encodes CASSLRQGSYEQYF.

J is TRBJ2-5 and V is TRBV5-1, with D possibly TRBD1 on 5 matching bases. CDR3 size: 13 residues. CDR1 and CDR2 from the germline V gene are SGHRS and YFSETQ. V was cut by 5 bases and J by 7 bases, with 15 bases left in between. The CDR3 reads CASSLGAWGTQYF. DNA for the CDR3: TGCGCCAGCAGTCTAGGGGCCTGGGGGACCCAGTACTTC.

The V call is TRBV30, the J call TRBJ2-3; the D gene is possibly TRBD1 (5 bases). This CDR3 has 17 residues. Germline-derived CDR1 and CDR2 are GTSNPN and SVGIG (reference sequence). Trimming stripped 3 bases from V and 2 bases from J, with 21 bases between. DNA for the CDR3: TGTGCCTGGAGCGCAGTCGGGCCAGGGCCGATCACAGATACGCAGTATTTT. Residues: CAWSAVGPGPITDTQYF.

The gene calls are TRBV13 and TRBJ1-3, with D possibly being TRBD1 (5 bases). CDR3 length equals 16 residues. The V end was cut by 0 bases, the J end by 1 base, with 10 bases between. Per germline, CDR1 PRHDT and CDR2 FYEKMQ (reference sequence). The CDR3 DNA is TGTGCCAGCAGCTTAGGATTCGGGGGATCTGGAAACACCATATATTTT. This codes for CASSLGFGGSGNTIYF.

This clone appeared once. The V and J genes are TRBV5-6 and TRBJ2-7; 7 nucleotides line up with TRBD2. Trimming at V came to 4 bases and at J to 3 bases, leaving 4 bases not matched to a gene. The CDR3 sequence is 13 residues long. CDR1 SGHDT and CDR2 YYEEEE come from the germline V gene. Written as DNA, the CDR3 is TGTGCCAGCAGCGCGGGAGTGGGCTACGAGCAGTACTTC. It specifies CASSAGVGYEQYF. Combining the CDR3 with reference TRBV5-6 and TRBJ2-7 gives the whole variable domain DAGVTQSPTHLIKTRGQQVTLRCSPKSGHDTVSWYQQALGQGPQFIFQYYEEEERQRGNFPDRFSGHQFPNYSSELNVNALLLGDSALYLCASSAGVGYEQYFGPGTRLTVT.

The chain is built from TRBV11-2 and TRBJ1-1; D not resolved. This CDR3 has 13 amino acids. V gave up 1 base and J gave up 3 bases, with 6 bases separating them. Germline loops: CDR1 SGHAT, CDR2 FQNNGV. CDR3 protein: CASSLVGDTEAFF. The CDR3 DNA follows: TGTGCCAGCAGCTTAGTTGGGGACACTGAAGCTTTCTTT.

V and J are TRBV5-1 and TRBJ2-6; D remains ambiguous. This CDR3 is 16 amino acids long. The germline V and J ends were trimmed by 4 bases and 4 bases, with 15 bases remaining between them. The germline V gene encodes CDR1 SGHRS and CDR2 YFSETQ. The CDR3 region is CASSPTRVLGANVLTF. The CDR3 DNA follows: TGCGCCAGCAGCCCAACAAGGGTTTTAGGGGCCAACGTCCTGACTTTC.

The genes are TRBV6-5 and TRBJ2-3; D assignment may be TRBD1 or TRBD2 (6 bases each). Germline V gives CDR1 MNHEY, CDR2 SVGAGI. V lost 2 bases, J lost 3 bases, and 12 bases lay in between. The CDR3 is 15 amino acids. The CDR3 nucleotides are TGTGCCAGCAGTTACGGTCAGGGGAGGACAGATACGCAGTATTTT. Protein: CASSYGQGRTDTQYF.

The sample holds a few counts of this clone. V and J are TRBV10-3 and TRBJ2-5; tentative D call: TRBD1 (6 bases). The germline CDR1 and CDR2 sequences are ENHRY and SYGVKD. V was shortened by 3 bases and J by 4 bases, with 15 bases between the two germline ends. The CDR3 consists of 15 residues. As DNA, the CDR3 is TGTGCCATCAGTGAAGGGGCACTAGGGGGAGAGACCCAGTACTTC. It is translated as CAISEGALGGETQYF.

J is TRBJ2-5 and V is TRBV6-5; D may be TRBD1 (7 bases). With 2 bases removed from V and 5 bases from J, the gap between germline ends came to 18 bases. The V gene's germline CDR1 is MNHEY and CDR2 SVGAGI. The CDR3 consists of 16 residues. CDR3 region: CASSYNDREAVETQYF. In nucleotides, the CDR3 is TGTGCCAGCAGTTACAATGACAGGGAGGCTGTGGAGACCCAGTACTTC.

The chain links TRBV2 to TRBJ2-5; 8 bases are shared with TRBD1. The V segment lost 3 bases and the J segment 7 bases; nucleotides outside the gene matches: 10. The V gene's germline CDR1 is SNHLY and CDR2 FYNNEI. CDR3 length: 15 amino acids. The CDR3, as DNA: TGTGCCAGCAGTGAGATAGCGACAGGGGAAGGGACCCAGTACTTC. Translated, it gives CASSEIATGEGTQYF.